The clone carrying this TCR beta chain was counted ten times or more. Its antigen is not known. These data come from a study of T cells after yellow fever vaccination. Findings and caveats of the study: Few clonotypes appeared in both CD4 and CD8 compartments. Most clones from primary vaccination resurfaced after the booster (about 95% CD4, around 90% CD8).

TCR cDNA, made by 5'RACE template switching, carried an added universal primer site and UMIs. MiXCR, run by TCRdb on the 5' RACE reads, gives a single entry per CDR3 protein. The data contain 350,000 or so distinct CDR3 sequences, 7% to 10% of them seen just once; the ten biggest clones take up 17%. V shed 6 bases, J shed 1 base, and the junction held 10 bases outside the gene matches. Germline V gives CDR1 SGHTA, CDR2 FQGNSA. The CDR3 totals 16 residues. The V gene is TRBV7-2, the J gene TRBJ2-7, with 9 bases that match TRBD1. The sequencing used PBMCs, collected about 49 days after the first yellow fever vaccination. The TCR sequence derives from a man aged 18 to 30 who received the YFV17D yellow fever vaccine. CDR3 sequence reads: CASRYPGDRVSYEQYV. The CDR3 DNA reads TGTGCCAGCAGGTACCCCGGGGACAGGGTTTCCTACGAGCAGTACGTC.